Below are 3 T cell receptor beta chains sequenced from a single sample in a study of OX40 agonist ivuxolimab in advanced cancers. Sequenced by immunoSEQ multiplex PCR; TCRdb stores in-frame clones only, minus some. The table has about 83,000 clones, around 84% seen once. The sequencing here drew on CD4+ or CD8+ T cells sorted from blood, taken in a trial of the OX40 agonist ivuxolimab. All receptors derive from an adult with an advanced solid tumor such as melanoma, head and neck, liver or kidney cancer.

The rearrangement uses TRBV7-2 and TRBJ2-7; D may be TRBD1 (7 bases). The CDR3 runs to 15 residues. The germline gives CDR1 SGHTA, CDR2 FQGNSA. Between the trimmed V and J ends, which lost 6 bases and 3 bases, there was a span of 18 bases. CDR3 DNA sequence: TGTGCCAGCAGTTTAACAGGGGACTTGAGCTACGAGCAGTACTTC. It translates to CASSLTGDLSYEQYF.

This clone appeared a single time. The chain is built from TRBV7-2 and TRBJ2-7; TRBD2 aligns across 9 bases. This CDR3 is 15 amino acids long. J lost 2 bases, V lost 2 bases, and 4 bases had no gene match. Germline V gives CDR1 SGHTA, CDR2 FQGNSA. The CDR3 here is CASSLLAGGAYEQYF. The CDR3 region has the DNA TGTGCCAGCAGCTTACTCGCGGGGGGGGCCTACGAGCAGTACTTC.

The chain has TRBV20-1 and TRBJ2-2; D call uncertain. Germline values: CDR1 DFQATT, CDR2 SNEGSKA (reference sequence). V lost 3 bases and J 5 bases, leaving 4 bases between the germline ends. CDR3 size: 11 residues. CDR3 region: CSARGTGELFF. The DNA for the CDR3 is TGCAGTGCTAGGGGGACCGGGGAGCTGTTTTTT.